The T cell receptor (beta chain) described here comes from a study of blood T cell repertoires in COVID-19. Only in-frame clones appear in the TCRdb table, and some are missing; sequencing was by immunoSEQ multiplex PCR. The data show some 100,000 clones, with around 93% seen just once and around 15% held by the top ten. Sequenced sample: peripheral blood. This receptor was obtained from a man over 45 with acute or convalescent COVID-19.

The CDR3 DNA reads as TGTGCCAGCAGCTCCGACAGCTACGAGCAGTACTTC. Translated: CASSSDSYEQYF. The V gene is TRBV11-2, the J gene TRBJ2-7; D is perhaps TRBD1 (5 bases). The CDR3 totals 12 residues. V shed 4 bases and J shed 3 bases, with 7 bases lying between them. Looked up from germline, CDR1 is SGHAT and CDR2 is FQNNGV.